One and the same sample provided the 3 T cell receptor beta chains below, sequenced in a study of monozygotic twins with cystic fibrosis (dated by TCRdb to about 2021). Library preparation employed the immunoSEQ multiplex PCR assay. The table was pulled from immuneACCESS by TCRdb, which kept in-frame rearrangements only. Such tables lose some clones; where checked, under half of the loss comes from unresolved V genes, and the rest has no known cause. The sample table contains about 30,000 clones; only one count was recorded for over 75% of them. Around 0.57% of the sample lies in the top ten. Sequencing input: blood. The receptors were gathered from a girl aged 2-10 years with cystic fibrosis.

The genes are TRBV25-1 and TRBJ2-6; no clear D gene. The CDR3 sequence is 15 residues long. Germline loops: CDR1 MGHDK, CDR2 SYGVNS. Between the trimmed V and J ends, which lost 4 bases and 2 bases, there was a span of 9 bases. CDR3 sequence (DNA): TGTGCCAGCAGTGGGATTTCTCCTGGGGCCAACGTCCTGACTTTC. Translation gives CASSGISPGANVLTF. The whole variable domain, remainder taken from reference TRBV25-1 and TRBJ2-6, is EADIYQTPRYLVIGTGKKITLECSQTMGHDKMYWYQQDPGMELHLIHYSYGVNSTEKGDLSSESTVSRIRTEHFPLTLESARPSHTSQYLCASSGISPGANVLTFGAGSRLTVL.

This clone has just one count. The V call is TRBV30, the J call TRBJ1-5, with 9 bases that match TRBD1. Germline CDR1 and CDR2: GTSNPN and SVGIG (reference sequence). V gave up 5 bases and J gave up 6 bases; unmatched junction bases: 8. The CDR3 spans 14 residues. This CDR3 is CAWDLQGAGQPQHF. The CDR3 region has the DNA TGTGCCTGGGACCTACAGGGGGCGGGTCAGCCCCAGCATTTT.

This chain's CDR3 is CASRAQGPPGNTIYF. The CDR3 region has the DNA TGTGCCAGCAGGGCGCAGGGTCCCCCTGGAAACACCATATATTTT. J is TRBJ1-3 and V is TRBV6-5, with D perhaps matching TRBD1 (5 bases). V was pared by 6 bases and J by 2 bases, with 14 bases between. The V gene's germline CDR1 is MNHEY and CDR2 SVGAGI. There are 15 residues in the CDR3.